This T cell receptor (beta chain) was documented in a study of control samples from healthy donors and cancer patients. Assay used: immunoSEQ multiplex PCR; TCRdb lists only in-frame clones, some missing. This repertoire shows roughly 30,000 clones, roughly 92% found once; its top ten account for 1.5% to 2%. The CDR3 loop spans 19 amino acids. The V segment lost 4 bases and the J segment 6 bases; nucleotides outside the gene matches: 16. Germline values: CDR1 LGHDT, CDR2 YNNKEL (reference sequence). This receptor was taken from a middle-aged man with colorectal cancer. The sequenced sample was PBMCs. The gene calls are TRBV3-1 (or the pseudogene TRBV3-2) and TRBJ2-7; 15 bases line up with TRBD2. CDR3 in amino acids: CASSPTPGLAGGLYSEQYF. The CDR3 DNA is TGTGCCAGCAGCCCGACCCCGGGACTAGCGGGGGGTCTTTATAGCGAGCAGTACTTC.